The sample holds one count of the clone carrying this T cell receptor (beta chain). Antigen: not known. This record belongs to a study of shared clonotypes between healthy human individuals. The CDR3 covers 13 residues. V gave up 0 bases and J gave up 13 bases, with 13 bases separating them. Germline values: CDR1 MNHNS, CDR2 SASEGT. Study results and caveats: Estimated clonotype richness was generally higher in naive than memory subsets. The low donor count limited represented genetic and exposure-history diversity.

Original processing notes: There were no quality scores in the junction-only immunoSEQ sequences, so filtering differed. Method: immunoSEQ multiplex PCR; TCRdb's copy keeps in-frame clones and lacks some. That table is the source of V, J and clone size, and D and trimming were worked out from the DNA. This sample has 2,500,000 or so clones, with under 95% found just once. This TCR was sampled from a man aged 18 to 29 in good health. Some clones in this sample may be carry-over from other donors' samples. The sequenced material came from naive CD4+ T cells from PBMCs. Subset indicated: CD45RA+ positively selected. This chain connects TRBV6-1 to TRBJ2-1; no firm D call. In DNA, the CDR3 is TGTGCCAGCAGTGAAGCAAGGCTAGTACCTCAGTTCTTC. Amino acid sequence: CASSEARLVPQFF.